The 23 T cell receptor beta chains in this list originate from one sample, sequenced in a study of T cells in Graves' hyperthyroidism and ophthalmopathy. RNA transcripts were the template for amplifying TCR beta CDR3 regions. An initial round of RT-PCR targeting the TCR CDR3 relied on the HTBI primer set. TCRdb called the multiplex PCR reads again in MiXCR, with one record for every CDR3 protein. The sample carries approximately 640,000 distinct CDR3 sequences, around 15% recorded once. The sample comprised blood. The receptors derive from a woman in her 30s with Graves' hyperthyroidism.

This clonotype turned up a few times. The chain carries TRBV11-1 and TRBJ1-2; D gene unclear. CDR1 is SGHAT and CDR2 is FQDESV in the germline V gene (reference sequence). V was pared by 1 base and J by 5 bases, with 8 bases between. CDR3 size: 13 residues. CDR3 sequence (DNA): TGTGCCAGCAGCTTAGACCTGGGATATGGCTACACCTTC. Encoded protein: CASSLDLGYGYTF. The entire variable domain, with the rest obtained from reference TRBV11-1 and TRBJ1-2, is as follows: EAEVAQSPRYKITEKSQAVAFWCDPISGHATLYWYRQILGQGPELLVQFQDESVVDDSQLPKDRFSAERLKGVDSTLKIQPAELGDSAMYLCASSLDLGYGYTFGSGTRLTVV.

This clonotype appeared many times. This rearrangement joins TRBV6-2 or TRBV6-3 to TRBJ2-7, with unresolved D. CDR1 and CDR2 (germline): MNHEY, SVGEGT. V was cut by 1 base and J by 4 bases, with 2 bases left in between. This CDR3 comprises 11 residues. CDR3 region: CASSYLYEQYF. CDR3 DNA sequence: TGTGCCAGCAGTTACTTATACGAGCAGTACTTC.

This clonotype was counted ten times or more. The rearrangement uses TRBV12-3 or TRBV12-4 and TRBJ2-7; 8 bases match TRBD1. With V trimmed by 5 bases and J by 3 bases, 9 bases remained unmatched. The CDR3 covers 15 residues. CDR3 DNA sequence: TGTGCCAGCAGTCCCATGGGTGGACAGGGCTACGAGCAGTACTTC. Translating gives CASSPMGGQGYEQYF.

This clonotype was seen a few times. CDR3 protein: CASSPRAIYEQYF. The DNA of the CDR3 is TGTGCCAGCAGTCCGCGGGCGATCTACGAGCAGTACTTC. The chain recombines TRBV27 with TRBJ2-7; the D gene is possibly TRBD2 (5 bases). Trimming took off 5 bases at V and 3 bases at J, with 11 bases between the two ends. Germline values: CDR1 MNHEY, CDR2 SMNVEV (reference sequence). There are 13 residues in the CDR3.

The chain uses TRBV11-3 and TRBJ2-6; 8 nucleotides match TRBD1. This CDR3 comprises 16 residues. Losses at the gene ends were 5 bases for V and 2 bases for J; bases not matched to a gene: 5. Germline CDR1 is SGHNT and CDR2 is YENEEA. CDR3 region: CASSTRTGPGANVLTF. The CDR3 DNA reads as TGTGCCAGCAGCACCCGGACAGGGCCTGGGGCCAACGTCCTGACTTTC.

The chain carries TRBV12-3 or TRBV12-4 and TRBJ2-7, with D unresolved. Trimming left V 10 bases short and J 3 bases short, with 4 bases between. The CDR3 runs to 9 residues. The CDR3 protein is CAIYYEQYF. CDR3 bases: TGTGCCATATACTACGAGCAGTACTTC.

CDR3 sequence reads: CASSPTGGASDTQYF. In DNA form, the CDR3 reads TGTGCCAGCAGCCCAACAGGGGGCGCATCAGATACGCAGTATTTT. This chain uses TRBV7-9 with TRBJ2-3; 9 nucleotides align to TRBD1. After removal of 5 bases from V and 4 bases from J, the junction contained 7 bases not matched to a gene. Per germline, CDR1 SEHNR and CDR2 FQNEAQ (reference sequence). CDR3 size: 15 residues. The full variable domain, in which reference TRBV7-9 and TRBJ2-3 provide the parts outside the CDR3, is DTGVSQNPRHKITKRGQNVTFRCDPISEHNRLYWYRQTLGQGPEFLTYFQNEAQLEKSRLLSDRFSAERPKGSFSTLEIQRTEQGDSAMYLCASSPTGGASDTQYFGPGTRLTVL.

This clonotype was seen more than once but under ten times. The gene calls are TRBV6-1 and TRBJ2-2, with D unresolved. Germline V CDR1 and CDR2: MNHNS, SASEGT. Trimming left V 5 bases short and J 6 bases short, with 19 bases between. The CDR3 spans 16 residues. The CDR3 here is CASSWTPSVVAGELFF. DNA of the CDR3: TGTGCCAGCAGTTGGACGCCCTCTGTAGTGGCCGGGGAGCTGTTTTTT.

This chain uses TRBV5-6 with TRBJ2-3; either TRBD1 or TRBD2 may supply D (5 bases each). The ends were cut back, 0 bases at V and 6 bases at J, with 17 bases in the middle. CDR3 length equals 16 residues. Germline-derived CDR1 and CDR2 are SGHDT and YYEEEE. The CDR3 reads CASSLVTGTRADTQYF. DNA for the CDR3: TGTGCCAGCAGCTTGGTAACCGGGACCCGAGCCGATACGCAGTATTTT.

V usage is TRBV19 and J usage is TRBJ2-2; no definite D call. Germline CDR1 and CDR2: LNHDA and SQIVND (reference sequence). Trimming removed 5 bases from V and 4 bases from J, with 11 bases in between. The CDR3 length is 14 residues. The CDR3 region has the DNA TGTGCCAGTAGTCCCTCGGTGGGCACCGGGGAGCTGTTTTTT. Protein product: CASSPSVGTGELFF.

This chain joins TRBV19 and TRBJ2-7; 13 bases align to TRBD2. CDR3 length: 15 residues. Germline CDR1 is LNHDA and CDR2 is SQIVND (reference sequence). V was clipped by 3 bases and J by 2 bases; unmatched bases: 1. In DNA form, the CDR3 reads TGTGCCAGTAGTATGACTAGCGGGAGGCCCTACGAGCAGTACTTC. Its protein is CASSMTSGRPYEQYF.

This clonotype was seen more than once but under ten times. This chain uses TRBV7-8 with TRBJ2-2, with TRBD2 identical over 7 bases. The trim removed 0 bases at V and 5 bases at J, leaving 3 bases unmatched. The CDR3 runs to 15 residues. The germline gives CDR1 SGHVS, CDR2 FQNEAQ. The CDR3 sequence is CASSLASGVTGELFF. As DNA, the CDR3 is TGTGCCAGCAGCTTAGCCAGCGGGGTTACCGGGGAGCTGTTTTTT.

This clonotype was found many times. CDR3 sequence: CASSFRYSNQPQHF. CDR3 DNA: TGTGCCAGCAGTTTTAGGTATAGCAATCAGCCCCAGCATTTT. This chain connects TRBV28 to TRBJ1-5; D remains ambiguous. V lost 3 bases, J lost 0 bases, and 6 bases lay in between. The CDR3 totals 14 residues. From germline, CDR1 is MDHEN and CDR2 SYDVKM.

The rearrangement joins TRBV30 to TRBJ2-1; D call uncertain. Trimming removed 0 bases from V and 12 bases from J, with 12 bases in between. There are 12 residues in the CDR3. CDR1 GTSNPN and CDR2 SVGIG come from the germline V gene (reference sequence). DNA for the CDR3: TGTGCCTGGAGTGTTTCTAGGAATCGGCAGTTCTTC. Its protein is CAWSVSRNRQFF. Variable domain in full (rest from reference TRBV30 and TRBJ2-1): SQTIHQWPATLVQPVGSPLSLECTVEGTSNPNLYWYRQAAGRGLQLLFYSVGIGQISSEVPQNLSASRPQDRQFILSSKKLLLSDSGFYLCAWSVSRNRQFFGPGTRLTVL.

The chain uses TRBV20-1 and TRBJ2-5, with TRBD1 matching over 7 bases. V trimming: 6 bases; J trimming: 9 bases; junction bases outside the gene matches: 7. This CDR3 contains 11 residues. The germline V gene encodes CDR1 DFQATT and CDR2 SNEGSKA (reference sequence). CDR3 sequence reads: CSAKEGAAQYF. The DNA of the CDR3 is TGCAGTGCCAAAGAGGGGGCGGCCCAGTACTTC.

The rearrangement joins TRBV20-1 to TRBJ2-3; D not certain. CDR1 and CDR2 (germline): DFQATT, SNEGSKA (reference sequence). There are 14 residues in the CDR3. V was clipped by 1 base and J by 0 bases, with 8 bases between them. The CDR3 protein is CSARATPSTDTQYF. Here the CDR3 DNA reads TGCAGTGCTAGAGCAACACCTAGCACAGATACGCAGTATTTT.

This clonotype was observed many times. The chain employs TRBV7-2 and TRBJ2-3; TRBD2 agrees at 9 bases. With V trimmed by 1 base and J by 1 base, 3 bases remained unmatched. The CDR3 is 16 residues long. In germline, CDR1 is SGHTA, CDR2 FQGNSA. This CDR3 is CASSLVRTSGTDTQYF. CDR3 DNA sequence: TGTGCCAGCAGCTTAGTTCGGACTAGCGGCACAGATACGCAGTATTTT.

This clonotype was seen many times. This rearrangement joins TRBV5-1 to TRBJ1-2, with 9 bases that match TRBD1. V trimming: 4 bases; J trimming: 3 bases; junction bases outside the gene matches: 4. CDR3 length equals 14 residues. The germline V gene has CDR1 SGHRS and CDR2 YFSETQ. CDR3 in DNA: TGCGCCAGCAGCGTAACAGGGGGCGACTATGGCTACACCTTC. Translated: CASSVTGGDYGYTF.

This clonotype has a handful of counts. CDR3 amino acids: CSARDNRASGYNEQFF. The DNA for the CDR3 is TGCAGTGCTAGAGATAATCGGGCTAGCGGTTACAATGAGCAGTTCTTC. The chain couples TRBV20-1 to TRBJ2-1, with TRBD2 matching 7 bases. CDR1 is DFQATT, CDR2 SNEGSKA, per germline (reference sequence). CDR3 length: 16 amino acids. Trimming at V came to 0 bases and at J to 4 bases, leaving 9 bases not matched to a gene.

This clonotype was seen many times. This chain joins TRBV12-3 or TRBV12-4 and TRBJ2-6; 13 nucleotides match TRBD2. J was trimmed by 2 bases and V by 5 bases; bases with no gene match: 9. This CDR3 comprises 19 residues. CDR3 in DNA: TGTGCCAGCAGTGTGCCAACTAGCGGGAGGGCCCCTGGGGCCAACGTCCTGACTTTC. This encodes CASSVPTSGRAPGANVLTF.

This clonotype has a handful of counts. The rearrangement links TRBV6-2 or TRBV6-3 to TRBJ2-3; tentatively, D is TRBD2 (5 bases). The CDR3 has 14 residues. Trimming removed 6 bases from V and 2 bases from J, with 12 bases in between. Germline lookup yields CDR1 MNHEY and CDR2 SVGEGT. CDR3 sequence: CASSRTQYTDTQYF. The CDR3 DNA sequence: TGTGCCAGCAGCCGGACTCAATACACAGATACGCAGTATTTT.

This clonotype was seen ten or more times. The genes are TRBV28 and TRBJ2-3; 8 bases align to TRBD2. The CDR3 consists of 16 residues. After removal of 3 bases from V and 1 base from J, the junction contained 6 bases not matched to a gene. From germline, CDR1 is MDHEN and CDR2 SYDVKM. Here the CDR3 reads CASSLIAGRGTDTQYF. The CDR3 bases are TGTGCCAGCAGTTTGATAGCGGGGAGGGGCACAGATACGCAGTATTTT.

CDR3 residues: CASSADLSPGQGGEKLFF. The CDR3 DNA sequence: TGTGCCAGCAGCGCCGACCTATCACCGGGACAGGGGGGAGAAAAACTGTTTTTT. The rearrangement links TRBV7-9 to TRBJ1-4; 11 bases fit TRBD1. The CDR3 extends over 18 amino acids. After removal of 5 bases from V and 8 bases from J, the junction contained 16 bases not matched to a gene. CDR1 is SEHNR and CDR2 is FQNEAQ in the germline V gene (reference sequence).